The rows below give T cell receptor beta chains drawn from one sample of a study of shared clonotypes between healthy human individuals. Measured with immunoSEQ multiplex PCR; TCRdb has only the in-frame clones, and not every one. This table has some 1,100,000 clones, 75% to 80% appearing once. The sequenced sample consisted of memory CD4+ T cells from PBMCs. These receptors were obtained from a young man in good health. Some clones in this sample may be carry-over from other donors' samples. CDR3s include the opening cysteine and the closing phenylalanine or tryptophan. D genes are given only for firm matches. Clone size, where shown, is once, few, many, or a class for clones that have expanded.

abundance: NA; v_gene: TRBV28; d_gene: NA; j_gene: TRBJ1-5; CDR3nt: TGTGCCAGCAGGGGGGCCCCTGGGAGGGCTCAGCCCCAGCATTTT; CDR3aa: CASRGAPGRAQPQHF
abundance: NA; v_gene: TRBV2; d_gene: NA; j_gene: TRBJ2-7; CDR3nt: TGTGCCAGCCCTGATAAGAAGCAGTACTTC; CDR3aa: CASPDKKQYF
abundance: NA; v_gene: TRBV2; d_gene: NA; j_gene: TRBJ1-5; CDR3nt: TGTGCCAGCAGCCGAAGTGGTTTTAGCAATCAGCCCCAGCATTTT; CDR3aa: CASSRSGFSNQPQHF
abundance: NA; v_gene: TRBV6-5; d_gene: NA; j_gene: TRBJ1-3; CDR3nt: TGTGCCAGCAGTCCATCTCTCGGAGACACCATATATTTT; CDR3aa: CASSPSLGDTIYF
abundance: NA; v_gene: TRBV9; d_gene: NA; j_gene: TRBJ2-5; CDR3nt: TGTGCCAGCAGTGCCACAGGACAGACTAAAGAGACCCAGTACTTC; CDR3aa: CASSATGQTKETQYF
abundance: NA; v_gene: TRBV7-9; d_gene: NA; j_gene: TRBJ1-6; CDR3nt: TGTGCCAGCAGCGCGAGCCCCCTTTCACCCCTCCACTTT; CDR3aa: CASSASPLSPLHF
abundance: NA; v_gene: TRBV27; d_gene: TRBD1; j_gene: TRBJ2-7; CDR3nt: TGTGCCAGCAAACCGAGGGGGACAGGGGTCCACGAGCAGTACTTC; CDR3aa: CASKPRGTGVHEQYF
abundance: NA; v_gene: TRBV7-9; d_gene: NA; j_gene: TRBJ2-1; CDR3nt: TGTGCCAGCAGTCCGGGCACCTACGCCTACAATGAGCAGTTCTTC; CDR3aa: CASSPGTYAYNEQFF
abundance: NA; v_gene: TRBV9; d_gene: NA; j_gene: TRBJ2-1; CDR3nt: TGTGCCAGCAGCGTCCAGACAGGCCGCTCCTACAATGAGCAGTTCTTC; CDR3aa: CASSVQTGRSYNEQFF
abundance: NA; v_gene: TRBV5-8; d_gene: NA; j_gene: TRBJ2-3; CDR3nt: TGTGCCAGCAGCTTGGAGGGTGAACCTCCACCAGATACGCAGTATTTT; CDR3aa: CASSLEGEPPPDTQYF
abundance: NA; v_gene: TRBV2; d_gene: TRBD1; j_gene: TRBJ1-3; CDR3nt: TGTGCCAGCAGACCGGGACAGGGAGCTGGAAACACCATATATTTT; CDR3aa: CASRPGQGAGNTIYF
abundance: NA; v_gene: TRBV5-1; d_gene: TRBD2; j_gene: TRBJ2-5; CDR3nt: TGCGCCAGCAGCCGGACTAGCGGGAGTGAGACCCAGTACTTC; CDR3aa: CASSRTSGSETQYF
abundance: NA; v_gene: TRBV5-4; d_gene: TRBD2; j_gene: TRBJ2-3; CDR3nt: TGTGCCAGCAGCTTGGGCGGGAGCCTCACAGATACGCAGTATTTT; CDR3aa: CASSLGGSLTDTQYF
abundance: NA; v_gene: TRBV28; d_gene: TRBD1; j_gene: TRBJ2-7; CDR3nt: TGTGCCATCCTCCAACCGGGACAGGGGCCCTACGAGCAGTACTTC; CDR3aa: CAILQPGQGPYEQYF
abundance: NA; v_gene: TRBV4-2; d_gene: NA; j_gene: TRBJ2-2; CDR3nt: TGTGCCAGCAGCCAAGATCAGGGGAGGGTCCCCGGGGAGCTGTTTTTT; CDR3aa: CASSQDQGRVPGELFF
abundance: NA; v_gene: TRBV5-1; d_gene: TRBD2; j_gene: TRBJ2-3; CDR3nt: TGCGCCAGCAGCTCAGGACTAGCGGGACGTCGCACAGATACGCAGTATTTT; CDR3aa: CASSSGLAGRRTDTQYF
abundance: many; v_gene: TRBV2; d_gene: TRBD1; j_gene: TRBJ2-1; CDR3nt: TGTGCCAGCAGTGGGACAGGGTCCGGTGAGCAGTTCTTC; CDR3aa: CASSGTGSGEQFF
abundance: NA; v_gene: TRBV9; d_gene: NA; j_gene: TRBJ2-2; CDR3nt: TGTGCCAGCAGCCCGGGGACTTCCGCCGGGGAGCTGTTTTTT; CDR3aa: CASSPGTSAGELFF
abundance: NA; v_gene: TRBV28; d_gene: TRBD1; j_gene: TRBJ1-3; CDR3nt: TGTGCCAGCAGTTTACCTGGACAGGGATGGAACACCATATATTTT; CDR3aa: CASSLPGQGWNTIYF
abundance: NA; v_gene: TRBV25-1; d_gene: TRBD1; j_gene: TRBJ1-1; CDR3nt: TGTGCCAGCAGTGACGACAGGGGAAGCACTGAAGCTTTCTTT; CDR3aa: CASSDDRGSTEAFF
abundance: once; v_gene: TRBV19; d_gene: NA; j_gene: TRBJ2-7; CDR3nt: TGTGCCAGTACGAATAGAAGGACACCAACCCGCCCTATCTCCTACGAGCAGTACTTC; CDR3aa: CASTNRRTPTRPISYEQYF
abundance: NA; v_gene: TRBV9; d_gene: NA; j_gene: TRBJ2-3; CDR3nt: TGTGCCAGCAGCGGCAGGGTAACAGATACGCAGTATTTT; CDR3aa: CASSGRVTDTQYF
abundance: NA; v_gene: TRBV28; d_gene: NA; j_gene: TRBJ2-5; CDR3nt: TGTGCCAGCAGTCTATTGGGCGGGCTGTACCAAGAGACCCAGTACTTC; CDR3aa: CASSLLGGLYQETQYF
abundance: NA; v_gene: TRBV29-1; d_gene: TRBD2; j_gene: TRBJ2-1; CDR3nt: TGCAGCACCGGGACTAGCGGATTCAATGAGCAGTTCTTC; CDR3aa: CSTGTSGFNEQFF
abundance: NA; v_gene: TRBV10-2; d_gene: TRBD2; j_gene: TRBJ2-2; CDR3nt: TGCGCCAGCAGTGACCTAGGGACTACGAACACCGGGGAGCTGTTTTTT; CDR3aa: CASSDLGTTNTGELFF